This passage covers 3 T cell receptor beta chains from one sample sequenced in a study of cytomegalovirus exposure and HLA in healthy donors (dated by TCRdb to the late 2010s). Library preparation employed the immunoSEQ multiplex PCR assay. A mixture of 60 forward primers for TCR Vbeta segments and 13 reverse primers for TCR Jbeta segments was used in the multiplex PCR. The immuneACCESS repertoire file appears here via TCRdb, limited to in-frame rearrangements. These files lack a portion of the clones; in checked studies, under half of the deficit traces to unresolved V genes, and the cause of the others is not known. The sample has 100,000 or so clones on record, about 70% of them singletons. Of the sample, roughly 3.2% is held by the ten largest clones. Sequencing used PBMCs. The receptors were sampled from a man younger than 40 in good health and CMV-seronegative.

This clone was found a few times. The chain employs TRBV5-4 and TRBJ2-1; D is ambiguous. V dropped 0 bases and J dropped 0 bases, with 10 bases sitting between them. Germline V gene lookup returns CDR1 SGHNT and CDR2 YYREEE (reference sequence). This CDR3 has 16 amino acids. CDR3: CASSLGGPSSYNEQFF. Here the CDR3 DNA reads TGTGCCAGCAGCTTGGGCGGCCCCAGCTCCTACAATGAGCAGTTCTTC. Using reference TRBV5-4 and TRBJ2-1 for the parts outside the CDR3, the full variable domain is ETGVTQSPTHLIKTRGQQVTLRCSSQSGHNTVSWYQQALGQGPQFIFQYYREEENGRGNFPPRFSGLQFPNYSSELNVNALELDDSALYLCASSLGGPSSYNEQFFGPGTRLTVL.

The V call is TRBV5-6, the J call TRBJ1-1, with a tentative D call TRBD1 (6 bases). The CDR3 length is 14 residues. Trimming shortened V by 2 bases and J by 3 bases, and 11 bases separated the two germline ends. Germline V gene lookup returns CDR1 SGHDT and CDR2 YYEEEE. CDR3 residues: CASSLVGGDTEAFF. For the CDR3, the DNA is TGTGCCAGCAGCTTAGTAGGGGGTGACACTGAAGCTTTCTTT.

This clone turned up a few times. The chain recombines TRBV11-2 with TRBJ2-1; 9 bases match TRBD2. The V gene end was trimmed by 3 bases and the J gene end by 4 bases; junction bases not matched to a gene: 4. In germline, CDR1 is SGHAT, CDR2 FQNNGV. This CDR3 comprises 15 residues. CDR3 DNA sequence: TGTGCCAGCAGCTTTAGCGGGAGTTTATACAATGAGCAGTTCTTC. Protein product: CASSFSGSLYNEQFF.